This T cell receptor beta chain was found in a study of human T cells and chemical hapten exposure. Only a few counts were recorded for this clonotype. Trimming took off 8 bases at V and 1 base at J, with 8 bases between the two ends. The CDR3 has 12 residues. CDR1 MDHEN and CDR2 SYDVKM come from the germline V gene. TCRdb reprocessed the RACE reads with MiXCR, giving one entry per CDR3 protein. The repertoire consists of 30,000 or so distinct CDR3 sequences, with approximately 6% occurring once and the leading ten covering around 5.7%. Time point here: patch test 3, about 24 weeks after DPC sensitization. The sample's treatment: therapeutic diphenylcyclopropenone sensitization with weekly scalp DPC.

The TCR sequence derives from a man in his thirties or forties with alopecia areata. Some clones in this sample may be carry-over from other donors' samples. This rearrangement joins TRBV28 to TRBJ1-1; D not certain. The sequences come from whole blood, collected in connection with sensitization to the hapten diphenylcyclopropenone (DPC). CDR3 in DNA: TGTGCCAGCGCGATCGGGAACACTGAAGCTTTCTTT. This codes for CASAIGNTEAFF.